These 2 T cell receptor beta chains share one sample of origin, sequenced in a study of cytomegalovirus exposure and HLA in healthy donors. The primer mix had 60 Vbeta and 13 Jbeta primers. The table came from immunoSEQ multiplex PCR; TCRdb's copy has only in-frame clones and leaves some out. Among about 190,000 clones, over 70% were seen once, and the ten largest hold 3% to 4%. The specimen was PBMCs. These receptors were obtained from a man in his forties or fifties in good health and CMV-seronegative.

The chain combines TRBV7-9 with TRBJ2-3; D is unresolved. This CDR3 comprises 12 residues. Germline V gene lookup returns CDR1 SEHNR and CDR2 FQNEAQ (reference sequence). The V end lost 5 bases, the J end lost 6 bases, and 9 bases lay between the germline ends. The CDR3 reads CASSVSLDTQYF. Written as DNA, the CDR3 is TGTGCCAGCAGCGTCTCACTTGATACGCAGTATTTT.

The gene calls are TRBV2 and TRBJ1-2; D call uncertain. Trimming took off 10 bases at V and 3 bases at J, with 9 bases between the two ends. There are 11 residues in the CDR3. From germline, CDR1 is SNHLY and CDR2 FYNNEI. The CDR3 protein is CATVTDYGYTF. For the CDR3, the DNA is TGTGCCACCGTGACTGACTATGGCTACACCTTC.